The entry below describes one T cell receptor beta chain. The CDR3 has 13 residues. CDR1 is SGHVS, CDR2 FQNEAQ, per germline. V lost 3 bases to trimming and J lost 7 bases; unmatched junction nucleotides: 5. Sequencing used immunoSEQ multiplex PCR; TCRdb keeps in-frame clones, though not all of them. The repertoire consists of more than 140,000 clones, with approximately 86% occurring once and the leading ten covering over 8%. The sample comes from a study of blood T cell repertoires in COVID-19. The sequenced sample was peripheral blood. This chain joins TRBV7-8 and TRBJ1-1, with 7 positions matching TRBD1. The receptor was derived from an older woman with acute or convalescent COVID-19. CDR3 DNA sequence: TGTGCCAGCAGCTTGGGACAGCCTGGTGAAGCTTTCTTT. It yields the protein CASSLGQPGEAFF.